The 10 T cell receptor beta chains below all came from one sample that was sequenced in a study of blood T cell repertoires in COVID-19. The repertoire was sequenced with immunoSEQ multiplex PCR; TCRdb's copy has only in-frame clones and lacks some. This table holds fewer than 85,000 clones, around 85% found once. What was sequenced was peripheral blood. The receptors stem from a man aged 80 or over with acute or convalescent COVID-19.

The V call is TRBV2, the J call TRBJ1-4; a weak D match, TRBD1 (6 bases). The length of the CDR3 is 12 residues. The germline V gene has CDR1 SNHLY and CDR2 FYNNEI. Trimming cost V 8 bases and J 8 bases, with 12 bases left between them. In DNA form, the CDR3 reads TGTGCCAGCCGGGACATCGGAGAAAAACTGTTTTTT. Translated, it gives CASRDIGEKLFF.

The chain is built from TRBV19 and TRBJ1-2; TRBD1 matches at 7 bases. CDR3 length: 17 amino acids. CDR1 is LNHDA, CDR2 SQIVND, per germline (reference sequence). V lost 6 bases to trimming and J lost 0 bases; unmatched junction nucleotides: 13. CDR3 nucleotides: TGTGCCAGTAGCCTTTGGACCGGGACAGCAACTAACTATGGCTACACCTTC. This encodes CASSLWTGTATNYGYTF.

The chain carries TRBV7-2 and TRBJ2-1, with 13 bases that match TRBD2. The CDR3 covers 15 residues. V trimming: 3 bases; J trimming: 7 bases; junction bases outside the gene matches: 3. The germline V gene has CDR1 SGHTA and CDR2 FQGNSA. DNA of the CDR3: TGTGCCAGCAGCTTCGGACTAGCGGGAGATAATGAGCAGTTCTTC. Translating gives CASSFGLAGDNEQFF.

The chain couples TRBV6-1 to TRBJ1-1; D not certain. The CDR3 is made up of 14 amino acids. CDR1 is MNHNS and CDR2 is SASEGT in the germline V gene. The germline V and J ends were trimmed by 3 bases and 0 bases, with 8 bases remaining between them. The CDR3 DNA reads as TGTGCCAGCAGTGACCCAGGTATGAACACTGAAGCTTTCTTT. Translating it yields CASSDPGMNTEAFF.

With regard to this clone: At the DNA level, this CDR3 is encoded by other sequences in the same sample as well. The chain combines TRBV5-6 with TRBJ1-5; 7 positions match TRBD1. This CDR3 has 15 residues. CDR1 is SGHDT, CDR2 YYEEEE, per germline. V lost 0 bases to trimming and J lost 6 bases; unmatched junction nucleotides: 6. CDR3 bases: TGTGCCAGCAGCTTGGAACAGGGGATTCGTCAGCCCCAGCATTTT. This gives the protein CASSLEQGIRQPQHF.

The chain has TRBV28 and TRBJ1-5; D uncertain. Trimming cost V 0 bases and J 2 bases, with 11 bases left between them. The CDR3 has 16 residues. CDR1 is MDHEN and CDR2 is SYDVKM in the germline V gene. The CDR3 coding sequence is TGTGCCAGCAGTTTATGGGGAAGGGAGGGCAATCAGCCCCAGCATTTT. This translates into CASSLWGREGNQPQHF.

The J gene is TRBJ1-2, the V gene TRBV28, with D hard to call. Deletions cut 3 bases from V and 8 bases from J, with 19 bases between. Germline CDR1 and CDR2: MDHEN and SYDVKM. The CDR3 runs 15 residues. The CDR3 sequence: CASSFSLGDPSGYTF. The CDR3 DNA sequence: TGTGCCAGCAGTTTTAGTCTTGGAGACCCGTCGGGCTACACCTTC.

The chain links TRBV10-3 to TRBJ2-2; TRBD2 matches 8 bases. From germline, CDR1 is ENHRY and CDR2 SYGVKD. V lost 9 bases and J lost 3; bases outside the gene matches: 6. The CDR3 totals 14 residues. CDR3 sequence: CAIRGREDTGELFF. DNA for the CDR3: TGTGCCATTAGAGGGCGGGAGGACACCGGGGAGCTGTTTTTT.

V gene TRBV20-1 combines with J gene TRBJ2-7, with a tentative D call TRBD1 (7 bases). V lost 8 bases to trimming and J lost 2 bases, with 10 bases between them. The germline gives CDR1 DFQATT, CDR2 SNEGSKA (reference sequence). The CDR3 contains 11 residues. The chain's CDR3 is CSSGGTYEQYF. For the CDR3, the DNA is TGCAGTTCAGGGGGGACCTACGAGCAGTACTTC.

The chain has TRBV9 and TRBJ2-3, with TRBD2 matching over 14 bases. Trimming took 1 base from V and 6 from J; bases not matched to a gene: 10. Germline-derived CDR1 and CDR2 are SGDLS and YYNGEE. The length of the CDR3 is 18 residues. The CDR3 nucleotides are TGTGCCAGCAGCGTAAGGGAGGGACTAGCGGGAGTCGGGGATACGCAGTATTTT. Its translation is CASSVREGLAGVGDTQYF.